This T cell receptor (beta chain) came from a study of cytomegalovirus exposure and HLA in healthy donors. General study findings and limits: TRBV6-2, TRBV6-3 and some other V segments were excluded as indistinguishable. TCR beta V- and J-gene trimming was later associated with a missense DCLRE1C variant.

Details on this clone: Its matching antigen is unknown.

It was with 60 Vbeta and 13 Jbeta primers that the PCR ran. The protocol was immunoSEQ multiplex PCR, while the TCRdb copy is restricted to in-frame clones and leaves out a portion. The sample holds 100,000 or so clones, approximately 81% seen once. The V end was cut by 6 bases, the J end by 7 bases, with 16 bases between. Germline V gene data show CDR1 as MNHEY and CDR2 as SVGAGI. CDR3 length: 13 amino acids. This chain connects TRBV6-5 to TRBJ2-7; tentative D call: TRBD1 (5 bases). Sequences were obtained from PBMCs. The clonotype comes from a man aged 25 to 40 in good health and CMV-seronegative. CDR3 amino acids: CASSRRSQGEQYF. CDR3 in DNA: TGTGCCAGCAGCCGGCGGTCTCAGGGTGAGCAGTACTTC.